This TCR beta chain was sequenced in a study of regulatory T cells in long-lasting Graves disease. General observations from the study: Persistent disease was associated with favored TRBV28 usage and with favored use of TRBJ1-2 and TRBJ2-5.

The time point is: persistent/refractory GD, antithyroid drugs over 5 years with positive TRAb. PBMC RNA served as the TCR library source. Criteria from the American Thyroid Association guidelines were applied to diagnose Graves' disease. HTBI primers from iRepertoire and Arm-PCR of CDR3 regions yielded the TCR beta libraries. MiXCR, applied by TCRdb to the multiplex PCR reads, yields one record per CDR3 protein. The sample includes under 500,000 distinct CDR3 sequences, around 21% of them seen just once. This clonotype was found a few times. The antigen is undetermined. The CDR3 has 19 residues. Germline CDR1 and CDR2: SEHNR and FQNEAQ (reference sequence). V was clipped by 4 bases and J by 5 bases; unmatched bases: 16.

J is TRBJ2-5 and V is TRBV7-9; 13 bases are shared with TRBD2. This sequence was found in a female donor with Graves disease. This material consisted of peripheral blood mononuclear cells (PBMCs), taken when the disease was refractory, from a patient treated with antithyroid drugs. CDR3 nucleotides: TGTGCCAGCAGCTCCCTAGGGCGGACTAGCGGGAGAGCGCGGGAGACCCAGTACTTC. It codes for CASSSLGRTSGRARETQYF. The full variable domain, completed using reference TRBV7-9 and TRBJ2-5, is DTGVSQNPRHKITKRGQNVTFRCDPISEHNRLYWYRQTLGQGPEFLTYFQNEAQLEKSRLLSDRFSAERPKGSFSTLEIQRTEQGDSAMYLCASSSLGRTSGRARETQYFGPGTRLLVL.